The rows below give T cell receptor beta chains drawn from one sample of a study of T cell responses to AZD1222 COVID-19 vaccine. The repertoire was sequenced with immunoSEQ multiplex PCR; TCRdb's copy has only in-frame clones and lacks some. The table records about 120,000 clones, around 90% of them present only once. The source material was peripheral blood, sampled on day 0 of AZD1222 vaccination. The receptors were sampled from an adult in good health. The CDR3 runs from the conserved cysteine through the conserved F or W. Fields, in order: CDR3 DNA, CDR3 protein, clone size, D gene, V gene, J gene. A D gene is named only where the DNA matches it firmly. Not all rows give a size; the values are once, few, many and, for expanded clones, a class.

TGTGCCAGCAGCCCCGGACAGGGTGCGGGCTACGAGCAGTACTTC	CASSPGQGAGYEQYF	-	TRBD1	TRBV9	TRBJ2-7
TGTGCCAGCAGTTCGAGGGTTAACACCGGGGAGCTGTTTTTT	CASSSRVNTGELFF	-	-	TRBV11-1	TRBJ2-2
TGTGCCAGCAGTGGAACAGGGGGCAGTCAGCCCCAGCATTTT	CASSGTGGSQPQHF	-	TRBD1	TRBV25-1	TRBJ1-5
TGTGCCAGCAGCCCCCCCAGGGAACACGAGCAGTACTTC	CASSPPREHEQYF	-	-	TRBV5-6	TRBJ2-7
TGTGCCAGTAGTATTGGAAGGACAGGGCGCGCTGAAGCTTTCTTT	CASSIGRTGRAEAFF	once	TRBD1	TRBV19	TRBJ1-1
TGTGCCAGCAGCTTACGCGGACAGGAGAATTCACCCCTCCACTTT	CASSLRGQENSPLHF	-	TRBD1	TRBV7-3	TRBJ1-6
TGTGCCAGCAGCTTAAGTTGGTCGGTGGGCTATGGCTACACCTTC	CASSLSWSVGYGYTF	-	-	TRBV7-9	TRBJ1-2
TGCGCCAGCAGCTCCACCCTAGCCGGGGAGCTGTTTTTT	CASSSTLAGELFF	-	-	TRBV5-1	TRBJ2-2
TGTGCCAGTAGTATTTCGAGCAGGGGGATCTATGGCTACACCTTC	CASSISSRGIYGYTF	few	TRBD1	TRBV19	TRBJ1-2
TGTGCCAGCAGCTTTCAGTCGGATCAGCCCCAGCATTTT	CASSFQSDQPQHF	-	-	TRBV7-2	TRBJ1-5
TGCGCCAGCAGCGACGGGAGTTTCCATTCACCCCTCCACTTT	CASSDGSFHSPLHF	few	-	TRBV5-1	TRBJ1-6
TGTGCCAGCCCTTCGGCTAATGAGCAGTTCTTC	CASPSANEQFF	-	-	TRBV2	TRBJ2-1